Listed here are 8 T cell receptor beta chains from one sample, sequenced in a study of blood T cell repertoires in COVID-19. Profiling relied on immunoSEQ multiplex PCR, and the TCRdb table lists in-frame clones only, not all of them. The data hold some 510,000 clones, with more than 75% observed a single time. The sequenced sample consisted of PBMCs or T cells enriched from blood (not recorded which). These receptors all stem from a middle-aged woman who had recovered from COVID-19.

CDR3: CASSQDTTGARGYTF. CDR3 nucleotides: TGCGCCAGCAGCCAAGATACCACAGGGGCAAGGGGCTACACCTTC. The V call is TRBV4-3, the J call TRBJ1-2, with 7 bases lining up with TRBD1. V lost 0 bases to trimming and J lost 8 bases; unmatched junction nucleotides: 9. The CDR3 runs 15 residues. Germline V lookup: CDR1 LGHNA, CDR2 YSLEER.

This clone was detected only once. V is TRBV7-2 and J is TRBJ2-3; the match to TRBD2 covers 9 bases. From germline, CDR1 is SGHTA and CDR2 FQGNSA. The CDR3 runs 15 residues. With V trimmed by 3 bases and J by 2 bases, 3 bases remained unmatched. Written as DNA, the CDR3 is TGTGCCAGCAGCTTTAGCGGGGGACTCACAGATACGCAGTATTTT. Its translation: CASSFSGGLTDTQYF.

This clone was counted a few times. The chain is built from TRBV5-6 and TRBJ1-2; 8 bases match TRBD1. V lost 0 bases, J lost 6 bases, and 10 bases stayed unmatched. Germline-derived CDR1 and CDR2 are SGHDT and YYEEEE. There are 16 residues in the CDR3. CDR3 residues: CASSLGLDRVGDGYTF. CDR3 nucleotide sequence: TGTGCCAGCAGCTTGGGGTTGGACAGGGTCGGCGATGGCTACACCTTC.

J is TRBJ2-1 and V is TRBV4-3; the D is unclear. Germline CDR1 reads LGHNA; CDR2 reads YSLEER. Trimming cost V 5 bases and J 0 bases, with 5 bases left between them. The CDR3 covers 13 residues. The CDR3 here is CASSLSSYNEQFF. The CDR3 DNA is TGCGCCAGCAGCTTGAGCTCCTACAATGAGCAGTTCTTC.

V gene TRBV5-4 combines with J gene TRBJ1-1; D uncertain. The V and J ends lost 4 bases and 1 base respectively, with 17 bases between them. The germline CDR1 and CDR2 sequences are SGHNT and YYREEE (reference sequence). The CDR3 contains 16 residues. The CDR3 here is CASSPTTPGSNTEAFF. The DNA of the CDR3 is TGTGCCAGCAGCCCAACTACACCGGGATCGAACACTGAAGCTTTCTTT.

This clone showed up just once. The chain combines TRBV10-3 with TRBJ1-3; D is ambiguous. Germline V CDR1 and CDR2: ENHRY, SYGVKD. The CDR3 runs to 17 residues. Trimming took off 2 bases at V and 0 bases at J, with 14 bases between the two ends. The CDR3 DNA follows: TGTGCCATCAGTGAGCTTGGCGGGCCCGGCTCTGGAAACACCATATATTTT. Protein: CAISELGGPGSGNTIYF.

This clone appeared a few times. V gene TRBV5-4 combines with J gene TRBJ2-1; possible D gene TRBD2, 6 bases. Germline lookup yields CDR1 SGHNT and CDR2 YYREEE (reference sequence). V was pared by 7 bases and J by 6 bases, with 14 bases between. This CDR3 is 13 amino acids long. CDR3 protein: CASSPSGANEQFF. Written as DNA, the CDR3 is TGTGCCAGCTCCCCCTCGGGAGCCAATGAGCAGTTCTTC.

V is TRBV24-1 and J is TRBJ2-3; D possibly corresponds to TRBD2 (5 bases). This CDR3 is 14 amino acids long. V shed 9 bases and J shed 1 base, with 13 bases lying between them. Germline V gene sequence: CDR1 KGHDR, CDR2 SFDVKD. In DNA form, the CDR3 reads TGTGCCACCCAAAGGAGCGGTCGCACAGATACGCAGTATTTT. Its protein product is CATQRSGRTDTQYF.